The rows below give T cell receptor beta chains drawn from one sample of a study of blood T cell repertoires in COVID-19. TCRdb's table, derived via immunoSEQ multiplex PCR, lists solely in-frame clones and lacks some. The sample includes 40,000 to 55,000 clones, more than 90% seen only once; the top ten take around 5.3%. The sample comprised peripheral blood. All receptors derive from a human donor in a cohort sampled during active COVID-19. CDR3s include the opening cysteine and the closing phenylalanine or tryptophan. The order of the fields is V gene, J gene, CDR3 protein.

TRBV10-2	TRBJ1-1	CASSDSTDTEAFF
TRBV30	TRBJ2-4	CAWSATGRHAKNIQYF
TRBV3-1/TRBV3-2	TRBJ2-1	CASSQRTGSSYNEQFF
TRBV29-1	TRBJ2-2	CSVGTGGTGELFF
TRBV7-9	TRBJ2-5	CASRTGGQETQYF
TRBV5-4	TRBJ2-2	CASSPERLLAGGRTGELFF
TRBV5-4	TRBJ2-7	CASSRTGSNEQYF
TRBV6-1	TRBJ1-5	CASSEAGGDQPQHF
TRBV13	TRBJ2-7	CASSIRTGGASYEQYF
TRBV4-1	TRBJ2-2	CASSPVRPSTGELFF
TRBV2	TRBJ1-3	CASSETGPALYF
TRBV15	TRBJ2-1	CATSTRRQGLNEQFF
TRBV6-5	TRBJ2-1	CASSYGTSDNEQFF
TRBV7-2	TRBJ2-3	CASSSGTSPDTQYF
TRBV5-1	TRBJ2-1	CASQTSGGAWDYNEQFF
TRBV30	TRBJ2-3	CAWARKRSPPDTQYF
TRBV6-5	TRBJ1-2	CASTNPGTTNYGYTF
TRBV7-2	TRBJ2-1	CASSPSIASPIYNEQFF
TRBV25-1	TRBJ2-2	CASSEPAAHTGELFF